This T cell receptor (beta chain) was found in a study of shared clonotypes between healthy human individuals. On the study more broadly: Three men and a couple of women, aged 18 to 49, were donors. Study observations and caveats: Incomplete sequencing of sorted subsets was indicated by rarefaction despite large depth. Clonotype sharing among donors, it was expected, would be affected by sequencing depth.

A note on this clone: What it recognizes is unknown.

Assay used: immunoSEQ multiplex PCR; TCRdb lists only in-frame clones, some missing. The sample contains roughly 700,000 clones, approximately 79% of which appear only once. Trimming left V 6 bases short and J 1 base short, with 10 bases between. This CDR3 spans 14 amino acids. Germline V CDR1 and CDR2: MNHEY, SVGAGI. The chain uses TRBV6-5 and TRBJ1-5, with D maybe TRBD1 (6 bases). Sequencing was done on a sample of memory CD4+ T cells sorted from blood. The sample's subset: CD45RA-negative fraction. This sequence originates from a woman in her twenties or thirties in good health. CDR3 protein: CASRQGRSNQPQHF. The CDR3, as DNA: TGTGCCAGCAGACAGGGACGAAGCAATCAGCCCCAGCATTTT.